These 14 T cell receptor beta chains were all obtained from the same sample, sequenced in a study of blood T cell repertoires in COVID-19. Profiled with immunoSEQ multiplex PCR; TCRdb holds only in-frame clones, not every one. The repertoire holds 250,000 or so clones, with nearly 90% as singletons. Sequencing was done on a sample of peripheral blood. The receptors shown here come from a woman aged 55-69 years with COVID-19, enrolled during active disease.

V and J are TRBV7-8 and TRBJ2-5; D possibly corresponds to TRBD1 (6 bases). CDR3 length: 13 amino acids. The V end lost 6 bases, the J end lost 2 bases, and 10 bases lay between the germline ends. Germline V gives CDR1 SGHVS, CDR2 FQNEAQ. CDR3 in DNA: TGTGCCAGCAGTCAGGGGCGGCAAGAGACCCAGTACTTC. Its translation is CASSQGRQETQYF.

The V call is TRBV4-1, the J call TRBJ1-4; D gene ambiguous. This CDR3 contains 17 residues. Trimming stripped 1 base from V and 3 bases from J, with 15 bases between. Per germline, CDR1 MGHRA and CDR2 YSYEKL. The CDR3 DNA is TGCGCCAGCAGCCAAGCGGGTCCGGCAGTTCCTAATGAAAAACTGTTTTTT. Residues: CASSQAGPAVPNEKLFF.

V is TRBV9 and J is TRBJ2-2; D is ambiguous. The CDR3 has 14 residues. V was clipped by 0 bases and J by 2 bases, with 5 bases between them. Germline V gene data show CDR1 as SGDLS and CDR2 as YYNGEE. The CDR3 region has the DNA TGTGCCAGCAGCGTAGTCTTAAACACCGGGGAGCTGTTTTTT. It translates to CASSVVLNTGELFF.

The V and J genes are TRBV5-1 and TRBJ2-1, with TRBD1 as a possible D gene (5 bases). V gave up 2 bases and J gave up 1 base, with 13 bases separating them. The germline gives CDR1 SGHRS, CDR2 YFSETQ. The CDR3 totals 16 residues. DNA of the CDR3: TGCGCCAGCAGCTTCGGCAGGGTTTTATCCTACAATGAGCAGTTCTTC. It is translated as CASSFGRVLSYNEQFF.

The V and J genes are TRBV4-3 and TRBJ2-6, with D perhaps TRBD1 (5 bases). Germline V gene data show CDR1 as LGHNA and CDR2 as YSLEER. V was pared by 1 base and J by 4 bases, with 11 bases between. The CDR3 runs 16 residues. CDR3 residues: CASSQVLGPGANVLTF. Written as DNA, the CDR3 is TGCGCCAGCAGCCAAGTGCTGGGGCCAGGGGCCAACGTCCTGACTTTC.

The chain links TRBV12-5 to TRBJ2-1, with 15 bases lining up with TRBD2. This CDR3 contains 18 residues. The ends lost 4 bases at V and 8 bases at J; junction bases unmatched: 12. Germline loops: CDR1 LGHNT, CDR2 FRNRAP. The CDR3 DNA sequence: TGTGCTAGTGGTTGGATACCGGGACTAGCGGGGGGTAGTCATGAGCAGTTCTTC. This sequence encodes CASGWIPGLAGGSHEQFF.

The chain has TRBV4-3 and TRBJ2-5; 9 bases map to TRBD2. The CDR3 covers 15 residues. The junction had 5 bases not matched to a gene; V was cut back by 1 base and J by 5 bases. Germline V lookup: CDR1 LGHNA, CDR2 YSLEER. The CDR3 DNA is TGCGCCAGCAGCCAAGGTGGGACTAGCTGGGAGACCCAGTACTTC. This encodes CASSQGGTSWETQYF.

For this clone: Other DNA sequences in this specimen translate into the identical CDR3. The V and J genes are TRBV6-5 and TRBJ1-3; 7 bases fit TRBD1. From germline, CDR1 is MNHEY and CDR2 SVGAGI. This CDR3 comprises 14 residues. V dropped 5 bases and J dropped 0; count of bases not matched to a gene: 1. CDR3 coding DNA: TGTGCCAGCAGTCGACAGGGCTCTGGAAACACCATATATTTT. This sequence encodes CASSRQGSGNTIYF.

This clone was found a few times. V and J are TRBV10-3 and TRBJ1-6; D is ambiguous. V was trimmed by 6 bases and J by 8 bases, leaving 11 bases between them. From germline, CDR1 is ENHRY and CDR2 SYGVKD. The CDR3 covers 13 residues. CDR3 amino acids: CAIRRVSDSPLHF. For the CDR3, the DNA is TGTGCCATCAGGAGGGTCAGCGATTCACCCCTCCACTTT.

This chain uses TRBV5-1 with TRBJ2-7; TRBD1 matches at 11 bases. Germline V gene sequence: CDR1 SGHRS, CDR2 YFSETQ. This CDR3 is built from 17 residues. V lost 1 base and J lost 0; bases outside the gene matches: 6. The CDR3 spells CASSLSWTGGTSYEQYF. CDR3 sequence (DNA): TGCGCCAGCAGCTTGTCATGGACAGGGGGCACCTCCTACGAGCAGTACTTC.

V usage is TRBV7-2 and J usage is TRBJ2-3; perhaps TRBD2 as D (5 bases). The CDR3 is 16 amino acids. Germline V gene lookup returns CDR1 SGHTA and CDR2 FQGNSA. V was cut by 2 bases and J by 2 bases, with 14 bases left in between. The CDR3 nucleotides read TGTGCCAGCAGCTTACGGTTGACGGGGATCACAGATACGCAGTATTTT. It encodes CASSLRLTGITDTQYF.

The gene calls are TRBV24-1 and TRBJ1-5; D may be TRBD1 (5 bases). Germline V gene sequence: CDR1 KGHDR, CDR2 SFDVKD. V lost 4 bases and J lost 3, with 15 bases in between. The CDR3 has 16 residues. The CDR3 loop is CATSDPMGRDNQPQHF. The CDR3 region has the DNA TGTGCCACCAGTGACCCCATGGGCAGGGACAATCAGCCCCAGCATTTT.

V is TRBV4-3 and J is TRBJ1-6; D remains unclear. The CDR3 has 19 residues. Deletions cut 1 base from V and 3 bases from J, with 19 bases between. Germline loops: CDR1 LGHNA, CDR2 YSLEER. CDR3 amino acids: CASSQGEARPPNYNSPLHF. The CDR3 DNA reads TGCGCCAGCAGCCAAGGGGAGGCCAGGCCGCCGAACTATAATTCACCCCTCCACTTT.

The rearrangement uses TRBV19 and TRBJ2-6; 9 nucleotides align to TRBD1. CDR1 and CDR2 from the germline V gene are LNHDA and SQIVND (reference sequence). V lost 5 bases, J lost 4 bases, and 6 bases stayed unmatched. There are 16 residues in the CDR3. The DNA for the CDR3 is TGTGCCAGTAGTGTAACAGGGGGCTCGGGGGCCAACGTCCTGACTTTC. It translates to CASSVTGGSGANVLTF.